Many counts were recorded for the clone carrying this T cell receptor beta chain. Its matching antigen is unknown. The record originates from a study of T-cell reconstitution after alpha-beta-depleted transplantation in children. This sample's TCRbeta library carried unique molecular identifier barcodes. One entry per CDR3 protein results from TCRdb running MiXCR on the PCR reads. The top ten clones hold less than 8% of a sample with hundreds of thousands of distinct CDR3 sequences, 6.5% to 10% of them seen once. The CDR3 contains 15 residues. Germline assignment: CDR1 SEHNR and CDR2 FQNEAQ (reference sequence). V shed 3 bases and J shed 6 bases, with 17 bases lying between them. Findings and caveats of the study: At around two months after transplant, the alpha-beta T cells were reportedly derived from several hundred expanded clones that came from non-depleted graft cells. Among T cells one year after transplant, newly produced cells accounted for most counts and diversity.

The sequence was obtained from a male patient aged 5 to 17 who had a stem cell transplant for acute lymphoblastic leukemia, so the T cells may come from the graft donor. The chain links TRBV7-9 to TRBJ1-1; possibly TRBD1 for D (5 bases). This material consisted of PBMCs, mostly from graft donor cells, taken 180 days after TCRalphabeta/CD19-depleted stem cell transplant. The CDR3 bases are TGTGCCAGCAGCTTGTTAGTGGGGGGGGATTCTGAAGCTTTCTTT. Protein product: CASSLLVGGDSEAFF.